This T cell receptor beta chain appears in the sequencing data of a study of CD8 T cells in ankylosing spondylitis. Comments on this clonotype: Its antigen is currently unknown.

Study-wide results and limits: A TCR beta motif made of fewer than 10 highly homologous variants seemed typical of ankylosing spondylitis blood. Significantly higher representation of disease-linked clones was reported for matched ankylosing spondylitis synovial fluid.

This CDR3 has 17 amino acids. Trimming at V came to 5 bases and at J to 0 bases, leaving 8 bases not matched to a gene. Germline CDR1 reads DFQATT; CDR2 reads SNEGSKA (reference sequence). Using quantitative 5'-RACE with molecular barcodes, the authors made TCR beta libraries. In TCRdb, the 5' RACE reads were re-called with MiXCR into one record per CDR3 protein. Among roughly 450,000 distinct CDR3 sequences listed, roughly 25% were seen once. This TCR derives from a male donor with ankylosing spondylitis. This sequence joins TRBV20-1 and TRBJ2-1; 12 nucleotides align to TRBD2. The sequenced sample consisted of blood, either unsorted or a sorted T cell fraction (not recorded which). The DNA of the CDR3 is TGCAGTGCTTCGACTAGCGGGAGCCTCCTCTCCTACAATGAGCAGTTCTTC. Translated, it gives CSASTSGSLLSYNEQFF.